The rows below give T cell receptor beta chains drawn from one sample of a study of somatic mutations in cytotoxic T cells in rheumatoid arthritis. Profiling relied on immunoSEQ multiplex PCR, and the TCRdb table lists in-frame clones only, not all of them. This sample has about 7,100 clones, with about four fifths found just once. Sample: CD8+ T cells sorted from blood. These receptors were taken from an adult with rheumatoid arthritis. Both conserved end residues are part of each CDR3. The D gene is left open where the match is weak. Size is stated for part of the rows, as once, few or many counts, or as a class when the clone is expanded.

TRBJ2-5 | TRBV5-6 | - | - | TGTGCCAGCAGCGTATGGACCCTGGGATATACCGATAGGGAGACCCAGTACTTC | CASSVWTLGYTDRETQYF
TRBJ2-5 | TRBV7-2 | - | - | TGTGCCAGCACCCTGGCCTATGGGACCCAGTACTTC | CASTLAYGTQYF
TRBJ1-1 | TRBV14 | medium-sized | - | TGTGCCAGCAGCCGCCCCGGGGGTGGCACTGAAGCTTTCTTT | CASSRPGGGTEAFF
TRBJ2-2 | TRBV7-9 | few | - | TGTGCCAGCAGCCAGACGCTCGGGGAGCTGTTTTTT | CASSQTLGELFF
TRBJ2-2 | TRBV19 | - | TRBD2 | TGTGCCAGTAGTATCAGCGGGGGGGCTTCTCGGGAGCTGTTTTTT | CASSISGGASRELFF
TRBJ1-2 | TRBV19 | - | - | TGTGCCTGCGAGGCCGGGGGGGGCTACACCTTC | CACEAGGGYTF
TRBJ1-1 | TRBV7-9 | - | TRBD1 | TGTGCCAGCAGCACTCGACAGGGGGAGAACACTGAAGCTTTCTTT | CASSTRQGENTEAFF
TRBJ2-3 | TRBV6-6 | - | TRBD1 | TGTGCCAGCAGTTACGGGCAGGGGGGCACAGATACGCAGTATTTT | CASSYGQGGTDTQYF
TRBJ1-2 | TRBV6-4 | - | - | TGTGCCAGCAGTGATACCCCCCAAGCTTTACAAGGCTACACCTTC | CASSDTPQALQGYTF
TRBJ2-6 | TRBV7-8 | - | - | TGTGCCAGCAGCTTCCAACACTCTGGGGCCAACGTCCTGACTTTC | CASSFQHSGANVLTF
TRBJ1-1 | TRBV5-1 | - | TRBD1 | TGCGCCAGCAGCAAGACGACAGGGTCTACTGAAGCTTTCTTT | CASSKTTGSTEAFF